This T cell receptor beta chain was identified in a study of tumor-infiltrating lymphocytes in primary liver carcinoma (dated by TCRdb to the late 2010s). About the full investigation: Hepatocellular carcinoma (four) or combined HCC and intrahepatic cholangiocarcinoma (one) was present in the five patients, who were three men and two women aged 30 to 69 years. The five patients had tumors staged T1-T3 N0M0, with maximum diameters ranging from roughly 4 to 10 cm. Samples yielded roughly 3.65 to 7.5 million productive TCRbeta reads; read depth did not differ significantly between tissue types. For each liver tumor, the study sampled five regions along with adjacent normal tissue and blood, and applied TCRbeta repertoire sequencing, expression microarrays and whole-exome sequencing. TCRbeta repertoire sequencing covered 35 specimens from 5 patients: approximately 25 tumor regions, 5 adjacent noncancerous liver tissues and 5 peripheral blood samples. Repertoires from technical replicates were highly reproducible, with mean shared-clone rates roughly 0.87 and correlation coefficients above 0.95.

TCRbeta-specific cDNA was reverse-transcribed from around 0.45 ug total RNA using a constant-region primer and ProtoScript II reverse transcriptase. TCRbeta libraries were built with three nested multiplex PCR rounds, a slightly modified ARM-PCR procedure. Each of the first two PCR rounds ran for approximately 10 cycles using multiplex TRBV1-TRBV30 forward primers together with a Cbeta reverse primer. A final 25-cycle PCR with Deep VentR polymerase added sample barcodes and Illumina adapters. Amplicons of 200-500 bp were gel-purified with a QIAquick gel extraction kit before sequencing. TCRbeta amplicons were sequenced on an Illumina HiSeq 2500 with 250-bp paired-end reads. The study's own analysis went as follows. To recover full CDR3 sequences, reads were quality-trimmed using Trimmomatic v0.33 and paired reads were then merged using FLASH v1.2.11. V, D and J germline segments were assigned to the rearranged TCRbeta sequences using MiGEC v1.2.1b. Clonotype statistics, along with Shannon-Wiener diversity indices, were calculated using VDJtools v1.0.0. Except for diversity analysis, only the 250 most abundant clonotypes of each sample were used in subsequent analyses to reduce sampling bias. The raw public data were reprocessed by TCRdb itself: fastp quality trimming at Q25, MiXCR clonotype calling, in-frame beta chains only. Each CDR3 protein gets just one entry, which takes the most common genes and DNA from the rows behind it. Clone size and V and J calls follow TCRdb, not the original study. The sample has approximately 45,000 distinct CDR3 sequences on record, more than 60% of them singletons. More than 35% of the sample is held by the ten biggest clonotypes.

Without any cell sorting, total RNA and DNA were co-extracted from approximately 20-30 mg of bulk tissue using the AllPrep DNA/RNA mini kit. Surgical resection was performed in China between 2015 and 2016 on four to six patients with histopathologically diagnosed primary liver carcinoma. At the time of sampling, the patients were treatment-naive and had chronic HBV infection. Pieces of fresh tumor and adjacent tissue were cut in half, with one half kept in RNAlater at -80 degrees C and the other half sent for histology. On this clonotype itself: This receptor's antigen is unknown. At one boundary the junction diverges from the germline segment, which might be a read error.

Overall results and qualifications from the work: Comparison of CD4+ and CD8+ T cell repertoires was precluded by the use of bulk unsorted samples. The top 250 clones accounted for a significantly greater share of the repertoire in tumors than in blood (p = 0.039). Consistent with antigen-driven expansion, pairs of tumor regions showed higher repertoire overlap (mean about 36%) than either tumor-adjacent pairs (about 17%) or tumor-blood pairs (approximately 15%). Because sequencing covered only the TCR beta chain and unpaired alpha chains were not captured, true repertoire diversity is likely underestimated. Only four or five patients were included in the study, and the authors note that the findings should be validated in a larger study.

Per the germline V gene, SGHAT is the CDR1 and FQNNGV is the CDR2. From the cysteine up to the phenylalanine, the CDR3 has a length of 14 residues. Of all the DNA, just the CDR3 is kept, 42 bases in frame from base 1. This chain is built from TRBV11-2 and TRBJ2-3; the D gene identity is not certain. The TCR comes from a woman aged 25 to 39 with primary liver carcinoma and hepatitis B virus infection. Sequencing input: tumor-adjacent normal liver tissue. In nucleotides, the sequence is TGCGCCTGCATCTTACCAGTGAGCACAGATACGCAGTATTTT. Its translation is CACILPVSTDTQYF.